This T cell receptor (beta chain) was found in a study of T cell responses to AZD1222 COVID-19 vaccine. Study details: Timing groups of about 4 and about 12 weeks for second doses were pooled.

Overall study findings and caveats: An increase in Spike-specific TCR breadth and depth was observed after two AZD1222 doses. Seropositive at baseline were only a handful of AZD1222 recipients.

The germline V and J ends were trimmed by 1 base and 6 bases, with 9 bases remaining between them. The CDR3 covers 13 residues. CDR1 and CDR2 (germline): LNHDA, SQIVND (reference sequence). The data were produced by immunoSEQ multiplex PCR, yet TCRdb's version contains in-frame clones alone and is incomplete. This table holds some 140,000 clones, 90% to 95% found once. With respect to this clone: Antigen specificity is unknown.

The receptor was isolated from an adult in good health. This specimen was peripheral blood, taken on day 0 of AZD1222 vaccination. The V call is TRBV19, the J call TRBJ1-2; possible D gene TRBD1, 5 bases. The CDR3 spells CASSIGGIDGYTF. Here the CDR3 DNA reads TGTGCCAGTAGTATAGGGGGGATAGATGGCTACACCTTC.